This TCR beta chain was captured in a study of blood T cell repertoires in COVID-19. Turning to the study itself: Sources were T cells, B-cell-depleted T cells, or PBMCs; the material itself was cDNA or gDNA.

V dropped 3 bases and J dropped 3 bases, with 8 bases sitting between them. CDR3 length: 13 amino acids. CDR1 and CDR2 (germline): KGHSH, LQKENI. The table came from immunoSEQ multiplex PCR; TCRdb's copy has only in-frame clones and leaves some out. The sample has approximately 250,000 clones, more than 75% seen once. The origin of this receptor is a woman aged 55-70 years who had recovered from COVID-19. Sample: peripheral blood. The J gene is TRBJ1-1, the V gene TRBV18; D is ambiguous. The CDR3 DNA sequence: TGTGCCAGCTCACCCGCACTTTACACTGAAGCTTTCTTT. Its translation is CASSPALYTEAFF.